The TCR beta chain under discussion was sequenced for a study of T cell clones after liver transplantation. Across the study: Blood was drawn pre-transplant, before withdrawal, and after full or failed withdrawal. Study findings and constraints: Low donor cell numbers restricted donor-reactive repertoire measurement in a couple of subjects. Conclusions were preliminary, with small, heterogeneous patient groups.

The CDR3 totals 15 residues. Germline V CDR1 and CDR2: SGHRS, YFSETQ. The ends were cut back, 0 bases at V and 0 bases at J, with 7 bases in the middle. CD3+CD4+ and CD3+CD8+ cells were FACS-sorted from thawed unstimulated PBMCs. Method: immunoSEQ multiplex PCR; TCRdb's copy keeps in-frame clones and lacks some. The sample carries over 60,000 clones, about four fifths recorded once. Points on this clone: Antigen specificity is unknown.

Specimen: CD4+ T cells from blood, collected before liver transplant. The chain couples TRBV5-1 to TRBJ2-1; D gene unclear. This receptor was identified in a human donor who received a liver transplant. The CDR3 DNA follows: TGCGCCAGCAGCTTGGATGCAATCTCCTACAATGAGCAGTTCTTC. Protein: CASSLDAISYNEQFF.